This entry lists 18 T cell receptor beta chains sequenced from one sample in a study of cytotoxic CD8 clonotypes in ibrutinib-treated CLL. TCRdb's table, derived via immunoSEQ multiplex PCR, lists solely in-frame clones and lacks some. The sample yields roughly 53,000 clones, about 54% seen once. The input for sequencing was PBMCs, taken at disease progression, from a patient treated with ibrutinib. Every receptor here comes from a human donor with chronic lymphocytic leukemia.

This clone turned up a few times. The chain joins TRBV11-1 to TRBJ2-7; a possible D gene is TRBD1 (7 bases). This CDR3 comprises 15 residues. Trimming left V 2 bases short and J 4 bases short, with 15 bases between. CDR1 and CDR2 (germline): SGHAT, FQDESV (reference sequence). CDR3: CASSLNSAGGYEQYF. In DNA form, the CDR3 reads TGTGCCAGCAGCTTAAATTCGGCAGGGGGGTACGAGCAGTACTTC.

This clone was counted between two and nine times. The chain is built from TRBV7-6 and TRBJ2-7; D is perhaps TRBD2 (5 bases). Deletions cut 5 bases from V and 4 bases from J, with 12 bases between. The CDR3 extends over 13 amino acids. The germline V gene encodes CDR1 SGHVS and CDR2 FNYEAQ. The CDR3 nucleotides are TGTGCCAGCAGCCGACTAATGGAGTACGAGCAGTACTTC. Protein product: CASSRLMEYEQYF. Together with reference TRBV7-6 and TRBJ2-7, the CDR3 gives the full variable domain: GAGVSQSPRYKVTKRGQDVALRCDPISGHVSLYWYRQALGQGPEFLTYFNYEAQQDKSGLPNDRFSAERPEGSISTLTIQRTEQRDSAMYRCASSRLMEYEQYFGPGTRLTVT.

The rearrangement joins TRBV9 to TRBJ2-3; 8 nucleotides align to TRBD2. Losses at the gene ends were 3 bases for V and 4 bases for J; bases not matched to a gene: 7. CDR3 size: 15 residues. Germline CDR1 and CDR2: SGDLS and YYNGEE. CDR3 sequence reads: CASSDQTGLADTQYF. CDR3 bases: TGTGCCAGCAGCGACCAAACGGGACTAGCAGATACGCAGTATTTT.

The sample holds one count of this clone. The rearrangement joins TRBV9 to TRBJ1-4, with TRBD1 matching over 7 bases. This CDR3 is built from 15 residues. Trimming removed 1 base from V and 4 bases from J; junction bases left unmatched: 4. The germline CDR1 and CDR2 sequences are SGDLS and YYNGEE. The CDR3 coding sequence is TGTGCCAGCAGCGTAAGGGGGCTAAATAATGAAAAACTGTTTTTT. Amino acids: CASSVRGLNNEKLFF.

The chain links TRBV7-3 to TRBJ2-3; TRBD2 aligns across 8 bases. The V gene's germline CDR1 is SGHTA and CDR2 FQGTGA. The CDR3 consists of 16 residues. V dropped 4 bases and J dropped 1; count of bases not matched to a gene: 7. CDR3 region: CASSSKAGVGTDTQYF. CDR3 nucleotide sequence: TGTGCCAGCAGCTCAAAAGCGGGAGTCGGCACAGATACGCAGTATTTT.

The genes are TRBV11-2 and TRBJ1-2, with 8 positions matching TRBD1. Germline CDR1 SGHAT, CDR2 FQNNGV. The CDR3 spans 14 residues. Losses at the gene ends were 4 bases for V and 4 bases for J; bases not matched to a gene: 5. The CDR3 loop reads CASSSRDRFYGYTF. As DNA, the CDR3 is TGTGCCAGCAGCTCCCGGGACAGGTTCTATGGCTACACCTTC.

This clone was seen ten or more times. The genes are TRBV7-2 and TRBJ2-2; D not certain. V gave up 7 bases and J gave up 6 bases, with 12 bases separating them. Per germline, CDR1 SGHTA and CDR2 FQGNSA. CDR3 length equals 13 residues. CDR3: CASNLEWAGELFF. Here the CDR3 DNA reads TGTGCCAGCAACCTAGAATGGGCCGGGGAGCTGTTTTTT.

The chain joins TRBV9 to TRBJ2-7, with a weak D call TRBD1 (6 bases). CDR3 length equals 18 residues. Germline V gene data show CDR1 as SGDLS and CDR2 as YYNGEE. V was trimmed by 0 bases and J by 0 bases, leaving 19 bases between them. This CDR3 is CASSVEQSRQADSYEQYF. In DNA form, the CDR3 reads TGTGCCAGCAGCGTAGAGCAGAGTAGACAGGCAGACTCCTACGAGCAGTACTTC.

The chain recombines TRBV10-2 with TRBJ1-4; TRBD1 matches 9 bases. There are 13 residues in the CDR3. V shed 6 bases and J 4 bases; nucleotides not matched to a gene: 0. In germline, CDR1 is WSHSY, CDR2 SAAADI. This CDR3 reads CASRDRGNEKLFF. The CDR3 DNA reads as TGCGCCAGCAGGGACAGGGGTAATGAAAAACTGTTTTTT.

This rearrangement joins TRBV5-5 to TRBJ2-7, with 10 bases fitting TRBD2. V lost 0 bases to trimming and J lost 3 bases; unmatched junction nucleotides: 3. Germline V gene lookup returns CDR1 SGHKS and CDR2 YYEKEE (reference sequence). CDR3 length: 15 residues. CDR3 residues: CASSLVPSGSYEQYF. CDR3 sequence (DNA): TGTGCCAGCAGCTTGGTCCCTAGCGGGAGCTACGAGCAGTACTTC.

The chain carries TRBV9 and TRBJ2-3; 8 positions agree with TRBD2. CDR3 length: 14 amino acids. The J segment lost 5 bases and the V segment lost 8 bases, leaving 10 bases of the junction unmatched. CDR1 and CDR2 (germline): SGDLS, YYNGEE. The CDR3 DNA follows: TGTGCCAGTACGTTAGCGGGGAGCGGAGATACGCAGTATTTT. This gives the protein CASTLAGSGDTQYF.

V is TRBV5-4 and J is TRBJ2-3; D unclear. Germline values: CDR1 SGHNT, CDR2 YYREEE (reference sequence). Trimming cost V 4 bases and J 3 bases, with 12 bases left between them. This CDR3 has 14 residues. CDR3 coding DNA: TGTGCCAGCAGCCCCCTCGGTGGAACAGATACGCAGTATTTT. The encoded protein is CASSPLGGTDTQYF. The full variable domain, with the rest looked up from reference TRBV5-4 and TRBJ2-3, is ETGVTQSPTHLIKTRGQQVTLRCSSQSGHNTVSWYQQALGQGPQFIFQYYREEENGRGNFPPRFSGLQFPNYSSELNVNALELDDSALYLCASSPLGGTDTQYFGPGTRLTVL.

This clone has only a few counts. The chain is built from TRBV2 and TRBJ2-7; no clear D gene. Germline V gives CDR1 SNHLY, CDR2 FYNNEI. Between the trimmed V and J ends, which lost 3 bases and 6 bases, there was a span of 15 bases. There are 14 residues in the CDR3. CDR3: CASSDPGWVFEQYF. The CDR3 region has the DNA TGTGCCAGCAGTGACCCTGGGTGGGTATTCGAGCAGTACTTC.

This chain uses TRBV29-1 with TRBJ2-2; 9 bases align to TRBD2. This CDR3 has 15 amino acids. V was pared by 7 bases and J by 0 bases, with 6 bases of the junction left unmatched. Germline values: CDR1 SQVTM, CDR2 ANQGSEA. The CDR3 region is CSARAGGPNTGELFF. The CDR3 DNA reads TGCAGCGCCAGAGCGGGGGGCCCGAACACCGGGGAGCTGTTTTTT.

Of note for this clone: At one boundary the junction diverges from the germline segment, which might be a read error. This chain joins TRBV7-7 and TRBJ1-1, with D tentatively TRBD1 (5 bases). CDR1 and CDR2 from the germline V gene are SSHAT and FNYEAQ (reference sequence). This CDR3 has 13 residues. CDR3 coding DNA: TGTGCTAGCAGCCGGACAAGTTCCACTGAAGCTTTCTTT. This translates into CASSRTSSTEAFF.

The CDR3 DNA follows: TGTGCCAGCAGCCCTGGACAGGGCCGGGGTGAGACCCAGTACTTC. It codes for CASSPGQGRGETQYF. The chain has TRBV7-3 and TRBJ2-5; 8 bases are shared with TRBD1. The CDR3 is 15 residues long. Trimming took 5 bases from V and 5 from J; bases not matched to a gene: 10. Germline CDR1 SGHTA, CDR2 FQGTGA. Filled out from reference TRBV7-3 and TRBJ2-5, the complete variable domain reads GAGVSQTPSNKVTEKGKYVELRCDPISGHTALYWYRQSLGQGPEFLIYFQGTGAADDSGLPNDRFFAVRPEGSVSTLKIQRTERGDSAVYLCASSPGQGRGETQYFGPGTRLLVL.

V is TRBV27 and J is TRBJ2-3; the D is unclear. This CDR3 has 14 residues. The V and J ends lost 2 bases and 1 base respectively, with 7 bases between them. CDR1 and CDR2 from the germline V gene are MNHEY and SMNVEV (reference sequence). CDR3 amino acids: CASSLIGRTDTQYF. CDR3 sequence (DNA): TGTGCCAGCAGTTTAATCGGGCGCACAGATACGCAGTATTTT.

The CDR3 spells CASSVSPGAGELFF. CDR3 nucleotide sequence: TGTGCCAGCAGCGTATCGCCAGGGGCCGGGGAGCTGTTTTTT. The gene calls are TRBV9 and TRBJ2-2; TRBD1 might be the D (6 bases). Germline CDR1 and CDR2: SGDLS and YYNGEE. The CDR3 runs to 14 residues. Trimming cost V 1 base and J 6 bases, with 10 bases left between them.